The sequence of this T cell receptor beta chain was determined in a study of blood T cell repertoires in COVID-19. At the level of the study: Some COVID-19 samples were acute and others convalescent; all came from the United States, Italy and Spain. Sources were T cells, B-cell-depleted T cells, or PBMCs; the material itself was cDNA or gDNA.

Original methodology: Using reference gene primer amplification, nucleated cell counts were estimated. The assay was immunoSEQ multiplex PCR, and TCRdb's table has in-frame clones only and misses some. That table furnishes V, J and clone size, whereas the DNA furnished D and trimming. Altogether approximately 130,000 clones are present, roughly four fifths being singletons, with the ten largest covering 10% to 14%. This CDR3 contains 13 residues. CDR1 SNHLY and CDR2 FYNNEI come from the germline V gene. Trimming removed 8 bases from V and 5 bases from J; junction bases left unmatched: 7. The TCR originated in a human donor in a cohort sampled during active COVID-19. Material for sequencing was peripheral blood. The chain has TRBV2 and TRBJ1-1; 8 nucleotides agree with TRBD1. The CDR3 DNA reads as TGTGCCAGCGACTCAGGGGGCAGGACTGAAGCTTTCTTT. This sequence encodes CASDSGGRTEAFF.